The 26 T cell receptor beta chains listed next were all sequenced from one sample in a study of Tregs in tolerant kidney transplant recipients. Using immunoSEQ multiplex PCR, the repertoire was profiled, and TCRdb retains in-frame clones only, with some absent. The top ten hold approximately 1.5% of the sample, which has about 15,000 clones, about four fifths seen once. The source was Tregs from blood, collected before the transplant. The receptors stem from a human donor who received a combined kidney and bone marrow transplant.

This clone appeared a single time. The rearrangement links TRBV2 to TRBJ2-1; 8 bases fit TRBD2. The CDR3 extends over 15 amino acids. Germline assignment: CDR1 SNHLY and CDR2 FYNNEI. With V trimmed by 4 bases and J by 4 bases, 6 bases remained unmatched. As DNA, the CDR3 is TGTGCCAGCAGTGGGGCTAGCGGGTGGTACAATGAGCAGTTCTTC. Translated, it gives CASSGASGWYNEQFF.

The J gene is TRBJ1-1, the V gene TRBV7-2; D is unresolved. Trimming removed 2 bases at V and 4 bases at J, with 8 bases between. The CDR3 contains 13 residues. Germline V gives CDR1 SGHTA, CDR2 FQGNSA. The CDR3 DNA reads TGTGCCAGCAGCTTACTCGGAGGCACTGAAGCTTTCTTT. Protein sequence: CASSLLGGTEAFF. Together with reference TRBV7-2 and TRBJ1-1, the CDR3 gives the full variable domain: GAGVSQSPSNKVTEKGKDVELRCDPISGHTALYWYRQSLGQGLEFLIYFQGNSAPDKSGLPSDRFSAERTGGSVSTLTIQRTQQEDSAVYLCASSLLGGTEAFFGQGTRLTVV.

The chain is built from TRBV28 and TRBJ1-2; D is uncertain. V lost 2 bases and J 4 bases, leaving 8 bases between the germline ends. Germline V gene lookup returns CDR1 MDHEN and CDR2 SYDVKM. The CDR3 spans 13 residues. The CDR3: CASSLPEVYGYTF. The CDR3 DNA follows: TGTGCCAGCAGTTTACCGGAGGTCTATGGCTACACCTTC.

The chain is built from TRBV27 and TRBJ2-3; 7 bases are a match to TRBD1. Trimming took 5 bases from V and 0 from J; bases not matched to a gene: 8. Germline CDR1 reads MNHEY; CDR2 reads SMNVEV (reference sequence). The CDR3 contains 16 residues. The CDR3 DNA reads TGTGCCAGCAGTCCTCTTCCGGGACAGAGCACAGATACGCAGTATTTT. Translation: CASSPLPGQSTDTQYF.

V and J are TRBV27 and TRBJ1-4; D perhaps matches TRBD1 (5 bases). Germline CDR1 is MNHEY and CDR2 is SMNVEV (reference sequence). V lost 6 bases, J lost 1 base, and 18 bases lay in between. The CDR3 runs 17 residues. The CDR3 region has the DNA TGTGCCAGCAGCCTCTGGGGCGACCACGTAACTAATGAAAAACTGTTTTTT. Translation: CASSLWGDHVTNEKLFF.

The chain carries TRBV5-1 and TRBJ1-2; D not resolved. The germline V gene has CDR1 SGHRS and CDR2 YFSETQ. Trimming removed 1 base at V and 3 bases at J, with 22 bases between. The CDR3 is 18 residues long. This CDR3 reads CASSLFGPDEPGDYGYTF. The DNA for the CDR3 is TGCGCCAGCAGCTTGTTTGGTCCCGATGAACCCGGGGACTATGGCTACACCTTC.

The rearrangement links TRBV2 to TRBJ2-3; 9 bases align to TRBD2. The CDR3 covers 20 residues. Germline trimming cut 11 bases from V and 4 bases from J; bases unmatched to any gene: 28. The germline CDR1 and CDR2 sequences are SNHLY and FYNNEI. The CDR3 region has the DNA TGTGCCTGCCAAGACGGGGGCAGGGGACTAGCTAAGTGGTTTTCAGATACGCAGTATTTT. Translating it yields CACQDGGRGLAKWFSDTQYF.

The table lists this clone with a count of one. CDR3: CAISEQTGVPGTIYF. The CDR3 nucleotides are TGTGCCATCAGTGAGCAAACAGGGGTCCCCGGCACCATATATTTT. This chain connects TRBV10-3 to TRBJ1-3; 7 nucleotides line up with TRBD1. This CDR3 region has 15 residues. In germline, CDR1 is ENHRY, CDR2 SYGVKD. J lost 9 bases, V lost 2 bases, and 10 bases had no gene match.

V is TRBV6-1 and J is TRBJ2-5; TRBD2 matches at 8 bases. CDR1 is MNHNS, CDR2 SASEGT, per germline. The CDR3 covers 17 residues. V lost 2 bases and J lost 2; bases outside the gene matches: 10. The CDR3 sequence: CASSEFGVAGPQETQYF. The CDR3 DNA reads TGTGCCAGCAGTGAATTTGGGGTAGCGGGACCACAAGAGACCCAGTACTTC.

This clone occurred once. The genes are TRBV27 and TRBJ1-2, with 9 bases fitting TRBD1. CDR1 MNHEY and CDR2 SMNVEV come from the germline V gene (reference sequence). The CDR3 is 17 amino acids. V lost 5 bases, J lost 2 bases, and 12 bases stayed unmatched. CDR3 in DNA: TGTGCCAGCAGTGGGACAGGGATTATCGGGTCGAACTATGGCTACACCTTC. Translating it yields CASSGTGIIGSNYGYTF.

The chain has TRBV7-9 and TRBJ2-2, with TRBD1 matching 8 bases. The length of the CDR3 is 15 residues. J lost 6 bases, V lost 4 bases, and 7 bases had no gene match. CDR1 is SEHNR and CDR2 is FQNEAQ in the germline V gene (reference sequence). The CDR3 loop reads CASSSRQGLPGELFF. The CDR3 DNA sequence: TGTGCCAGCAGCTCGAGACAGGGGTTACCCGGGGAGCTGTTTTTT.

The CDR3 DNA follows: TGTGCCAGCAGACTTAGCGGGAGCTCCTACGAGCAGTACTTC. Translation: CASRLSGSSYEQYF. The V call is TRBV6-6, the J call TRBJ2-7, with 9 nucleotides matching TRBD2. After removal of 6 bases from V and 0 bases from J, the junction contained 3 bases not matched to a gene. The CDR3 length is 14 residues. Germline CDR1 is MNHNY and CDR2 is SVGAGI (reference sequence).

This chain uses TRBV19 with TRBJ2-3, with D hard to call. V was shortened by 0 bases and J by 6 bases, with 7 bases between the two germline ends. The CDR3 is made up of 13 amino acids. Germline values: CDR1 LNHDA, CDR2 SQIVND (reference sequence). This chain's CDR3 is CASSIDQFDTQYF. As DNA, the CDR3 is TGTGCCAGTAGTATAGATCAGTTTGATACGCAGTATTTT.

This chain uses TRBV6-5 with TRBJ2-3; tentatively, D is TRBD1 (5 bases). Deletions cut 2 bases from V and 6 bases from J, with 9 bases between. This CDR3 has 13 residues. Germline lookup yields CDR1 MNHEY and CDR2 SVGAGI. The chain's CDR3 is CASSYQQGDTQYF. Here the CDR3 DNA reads TGTGCCAGCAGTTACCAGCAGGGCGATACGCAGTATTTT.

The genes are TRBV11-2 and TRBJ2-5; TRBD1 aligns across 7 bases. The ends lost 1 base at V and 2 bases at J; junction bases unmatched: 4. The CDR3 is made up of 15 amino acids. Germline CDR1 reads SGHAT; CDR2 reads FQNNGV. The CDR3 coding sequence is TGTGCCAGCAGCTTAGGGGCAGGGGGACAAGAGACCCAGTACTTC. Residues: CASSLGAGGQETQYF. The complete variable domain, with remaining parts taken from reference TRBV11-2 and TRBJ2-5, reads EAGVAQSPRYKIIEKRQSVAFWCNPISGHATLYWYQQILGQGPKLLIQFQNNGVVDDSQLPKDRFSAERLKGVDSTLKIQPAKLEDSAVYLCASSLGAGGQETQYFGPGTRLLVL.

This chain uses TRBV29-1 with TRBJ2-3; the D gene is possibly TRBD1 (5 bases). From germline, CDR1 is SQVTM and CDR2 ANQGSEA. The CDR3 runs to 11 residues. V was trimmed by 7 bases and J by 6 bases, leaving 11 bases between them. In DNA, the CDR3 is TGCAGCGCCTGGGGCGTGGATACGCAGTATTTT. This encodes CSAWGVDTQYF.

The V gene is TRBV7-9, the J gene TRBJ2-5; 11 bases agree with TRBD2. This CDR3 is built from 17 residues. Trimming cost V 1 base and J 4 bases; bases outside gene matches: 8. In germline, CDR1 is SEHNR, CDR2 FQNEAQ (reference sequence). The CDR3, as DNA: TGTGCCAGCAGCTTAGGAGCACTTAGCGGGGGGGCAGAGACCCAGTACTTC. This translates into CASSLGALSGGAETQYF.

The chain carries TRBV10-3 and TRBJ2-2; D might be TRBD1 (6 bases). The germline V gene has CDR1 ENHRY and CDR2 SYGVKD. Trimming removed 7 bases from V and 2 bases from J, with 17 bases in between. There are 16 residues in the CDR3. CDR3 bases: TGTGCCATCACTGACCCCGACAGGCGAAACACCGGGGAGCTGTTTTTT. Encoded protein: CAITDPDRRNTGELFF.

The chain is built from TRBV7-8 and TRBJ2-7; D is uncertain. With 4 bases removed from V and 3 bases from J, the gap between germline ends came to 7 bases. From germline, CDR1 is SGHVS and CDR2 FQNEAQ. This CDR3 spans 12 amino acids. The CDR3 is CASSSNFYEQYF. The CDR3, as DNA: TGTGCCAGCAGCTCGAACTTCTACGAGCAGTACTTC.

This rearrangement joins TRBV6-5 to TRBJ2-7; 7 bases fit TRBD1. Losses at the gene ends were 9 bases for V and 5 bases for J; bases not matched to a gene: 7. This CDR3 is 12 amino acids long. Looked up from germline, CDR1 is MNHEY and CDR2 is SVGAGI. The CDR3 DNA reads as TGTGCCAGTTCCAGGGGGAGTAACGAGCAGTACTTC. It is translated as CASSRGSNEQYF.

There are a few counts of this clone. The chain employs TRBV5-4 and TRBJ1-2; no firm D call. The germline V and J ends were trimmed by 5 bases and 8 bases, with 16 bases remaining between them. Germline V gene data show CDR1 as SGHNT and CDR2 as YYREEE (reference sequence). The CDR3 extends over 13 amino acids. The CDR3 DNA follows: TGTGCCAGCAGGACGGACTTGGGGAGAGGCTACACCTTC. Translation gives CASRTDLGRGYTF.

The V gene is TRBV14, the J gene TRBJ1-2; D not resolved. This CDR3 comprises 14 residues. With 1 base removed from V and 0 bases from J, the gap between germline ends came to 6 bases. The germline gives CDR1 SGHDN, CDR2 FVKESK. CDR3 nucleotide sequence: TGTGCCAGCAGCCAAGTGCAGACTAACTATGGCTACACCTTC. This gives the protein CASSQVQTNYGYTF. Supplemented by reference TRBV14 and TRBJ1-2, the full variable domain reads EAGVTQFPSHSVIEKGQTVTLRCDPISGHDNLYWYRRVMGKEIKFLLHFVKESKQDESGMPNNRFLAERTGGTYSTLKVQPAELEDSGVYFCASSQVQTNYGYTFGSGTRLTVV.

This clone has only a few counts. The CDR3 loop is CASSLEGAFNQPQHF. CDR3 nucleotide sequence: TGTGCCAGCAGCTTAGAGGGGGCCTTCAATCAGCCCCAGCATTTT. The rearrangement links TRBV7-9 to TRBJ1-5; 7 bases are shared with TRBD1. CDR1 and CDR2 from the germline V gene are SEHNR and FQNEAQ (reference sequence). J was trimmed by 3 bases and V by 1 base; bases with no gene match: 3. The CDR3 covers 15 residues.

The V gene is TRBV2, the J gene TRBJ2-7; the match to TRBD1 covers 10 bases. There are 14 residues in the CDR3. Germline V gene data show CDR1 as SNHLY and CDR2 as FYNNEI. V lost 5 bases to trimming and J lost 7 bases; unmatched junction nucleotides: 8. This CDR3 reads CASSPRTGGWEQYF. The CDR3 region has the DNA TGTGCCAGCAGTCCACGGACAGGGGGTTGGGAGCAGTACTTC.

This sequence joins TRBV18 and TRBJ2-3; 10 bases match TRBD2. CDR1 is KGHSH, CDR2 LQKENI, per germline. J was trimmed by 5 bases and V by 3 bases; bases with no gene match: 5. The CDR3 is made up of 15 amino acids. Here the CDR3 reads CASSPIAGGGDTQYF. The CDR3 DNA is TGTGCCAGCTCACCGATAGCGGGGGGCGGAGATACGCAGTATTTT.

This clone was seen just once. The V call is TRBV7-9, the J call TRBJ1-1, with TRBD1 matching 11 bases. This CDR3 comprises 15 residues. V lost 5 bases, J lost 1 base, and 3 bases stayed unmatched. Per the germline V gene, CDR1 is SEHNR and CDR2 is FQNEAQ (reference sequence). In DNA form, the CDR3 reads TGTGCCAGCAGCGGACAGGGGGCGAAGAACACTGAAGCTTTCTTT. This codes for CASSGQGAKNTEAFF.